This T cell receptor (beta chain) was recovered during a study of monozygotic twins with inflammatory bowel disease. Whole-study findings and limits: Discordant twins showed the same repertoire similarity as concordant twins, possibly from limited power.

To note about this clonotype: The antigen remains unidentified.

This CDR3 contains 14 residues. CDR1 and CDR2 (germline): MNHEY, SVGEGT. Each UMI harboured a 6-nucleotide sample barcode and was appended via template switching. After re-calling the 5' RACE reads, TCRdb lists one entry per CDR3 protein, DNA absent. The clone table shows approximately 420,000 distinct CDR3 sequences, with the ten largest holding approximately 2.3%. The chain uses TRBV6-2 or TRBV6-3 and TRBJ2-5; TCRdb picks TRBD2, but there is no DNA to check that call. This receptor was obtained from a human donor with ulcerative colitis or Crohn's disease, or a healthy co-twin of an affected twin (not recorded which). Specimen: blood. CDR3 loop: CASSYEAGEETQYF.